Here is one T cell receptor (beta chain) with its context. Treatment described: preoperative locoregional IRX-2 cytokine immunotherapy. Samples came from a phase Ib trial of preoperative locoregional IRX-2 cytokine immunotherapy. Clones were sequenced by immunoSEQ multiplex PCR, and TCRdb holds only the in-frame ones, with some missing. In the table there are roughly 27,000 clones, around 74% of which are singletons. The record originates from a study of preoperative IRX-2 immunotherapy in early breast cancer. Germline V gene sequence: CDR1 MNHGY, CDR2 SAAAGT. The CDR3 length is 14 residues. J gave up 3 bases and V 4 bases, and 6 bases lay outside the gene matches.

V usage is TRBV6-8 and J usage is TRBJ2-7; 7 nucleotides agree with TRBD2. The receptor was isolated from a human donor with breast cancer. Source: lymph node tissue, taken after IRX-2 immunotherapy. CDR3 protein: CASSSGTILYEQYF. The CDR3 DNA is TGTGCCAGCAGTTCCGGGACTATCCTCTACGAGCAGTACTTC.